One sample yielded the 5 T cell receptor beta chains listed below, sequenced in a study of tumor T cells in aggressive B-cell lymphoma. The protocol was immunoSEQ multiplex PCR, while the TCRdb copy is restricted to in-frame clones and leaves out a portion. The repertoire holds approximately 11,000 clones, with around 89% as singletons. The sequenced sample consisted of tumor tissue. The receptors shown here come from an adult with diffuse large B cell lymphoma.

The V call is TRBV5-1, the J call TRBJ1-3; no clear D. CDR3 length equals 12 residues. Germline CDR1 reads SGHRS; CDR2 reads YFSETQ. The V end was cut by 0 bases, the J end by 4 bases, with 2 bases between. The CDR3 is CASSLAGNTIYF. For the CDR3, the DNA is TGCGCCAGCAGCTTGGCGGGAAACACCATATATTTT.

This clone appeared a few times. The rearrangement joins TRBV11-2 to TRBJ2-7, with D possibly TRBD2 on 6 matching bases. Per the germline V gene, CDR1 is SGHAT and CDR2 is FQNNGV. Trimming left V 2 bases short and J 5 bases short, with 16 bases between. The CDR3 spans 15 residues. CDR3 in DNA: TGTGCCAGCAGCTTAAATGCGGGGTCACTTGACGAGCAGTACTTC. This codes for CASSLNAGSLDEQYF. The variable domain in full, with the rest retrieved from reference TRBV11-2 and TRBJ2-7, is EAGVAQSPRYKIIEKRQSVAFWCNPISGHATLYWYQQILGQGPKLLIQFQNNGVVDDSQLPKDRFSAERLKGVDSTLKIQPAKLEDSAVYLCASSLNAGSLDEQYFGPGTRLTVT.

V is TRBV27 and J is TRBJ2-7, with TRBD1 identical over 10 bases. CDR1 MNHEY and CDR2 SMNVEV come from the germline V gene (reference sequence). J gave up 7 bases and V 3 bases, and 3 bases lay outside the gene matches. The CDR3 is 13 residues long. The CDR3 nucleotides read TGTGCCAGCAGTTTTTCGGACAGGGGGGAGCAGTACTTC. This gives the protein CASSFSDRGEQYF.

The chain is built from TRBV2 and TRBJ2-7, with 7 bases matching TRBD2. With V trimmed by 8 bases and J by 3 bases, 10 bases remained unmatched. The germline CDR1 and CDR2 sequences are SNHLY and FYNNEI. The CDR3 has 14 amino acids. CDR3 residues: CASGGASGRYEQYF. CDR3 in DNA: TGTGCCAGCGGCGGGGCTAGCGGACGCTACGAGCAGTACTTC.

The CDR3 DNA follows: TGTGCCAGCAACTCTTGGAGGGCAGACGAGCAGTACTTC. It translates to CASNSWRADEQYF. The chain links TRBV6-5 to TRBJ2-7; D may be TRBD2 (6 bases). Germline V gene sequence: CDR1 MNHEY, CDR2 SVGAGI. V dropped 7 bases and J dropped 5 bases, with 15 bases sitting between them. The CDR3 runs 13 residues.